The 14 T cell receptor beta chains given below trace back to one sample, sequenced in a study of shared clonotypes between healthy human individuals. Profiling relied on immunoSEQ multiplex PCR, and the TCRdb table lists in-frame clones only, not all of them. The sample holds 2 million to 2.5 million clones, 85% to 95% seen once. Sequenced sample: naive CD4+ T cells sorted from blood. Subset reported: CD45RA+ positively selected. The receptor set was obtained from a young man in good health.

The V and J genes are TRBV27 and TRBJ2-7, with D possibly being TRBD2 (5 bases). Germline lookup yields CDR1 MNHEY and CDR2 SMNVEV (reference sequence). The CDR3 spans 12 residues. With 6 bases removed from V and 9 bases from J, the gap between germline ends came to 15 bases. CDR3 amino acids: CASSTGTRVQYF. The DNA for the CDR3 is TGTGCCAGCAGCACCGGTACTAGGGTGCAGTACTTC.

This chain links TRBV29-1 with TRBJ1-2, with D uncertain. The germline V gene encodes CDR1 SQVTM and CDR2 ANQGSEA. CDR3 size: 14 residues. The ends were cut back, 3 bases at V and 2 bases at J, with 13 bases in the middle. The CDR3 here is CSVDEGALNYGYTF. As DNA, the CDR3 is TGCAGCGTTGACGAGGGTGCCTTGAACTATGGCTACACCTTC.

The chain employs TRBV7-6 and TRBJ2-3; TRBD1 or TRBD2 may be the D gene (5 bases each). V shed 1 base and J shed 8 bases, with 7 bases lying between them. Germline values: CDR1 SGHVS, CDR2 FNYEAQ. The CDR3 spans 12 residues. CDR3 nucleotides: TGTGCCAGCAGCTTAGAGGGGAGTACGCAGTATTTT. As protein: CASSLEGSTQYF.

Regarding this clone: In the same sample, other DNA sequences code for this CDR3. This chain links TRBV27 with TRBJ2-2; perhaps TRBD1 as D (6 bases). The germline gives CDR1 MNHEY, CDR2 SMNVEV (reference sequence). The CDR3 runs to 13 residues. Trimming took 3 bases from V and 5 from J, leaving 7 bases between them. CDR3 nucleotide sequence: TGTGCCAGCAGTTTGAGGGGGACCGGGGAGCTGTTTTTT. Translating it yields CASSLRGTGELFF.

The chain employs TRBV6-7 and TRBJ2-7; no firm D call. TRBV6-7 belongs to the ORF category, with a function that is uncertain. The CDR3 covers 17 residues. With 7 bases removed from V and 2 bases from J, the gap between germline ends came to 24 bases. The CDR3 DNA follows: TGTGCCAGCACCATGAGGCCCTATACCGCAAGAACCTACGAGCAGTACTTC. Translating gives CASTMRPYTARTYEQYF.

This clone was recorded once. The sample contains more than one DNA sequence encoding this CDR3. This chain uses TRBV18 with TRBJ1-1, with unresolved D. Germline CDR1 KGHSH, CDR2 LQKENI. V was shortened by 3 bases and J by 2 bases, with 7 bases between the two germline ends. This CDR3 has 13 amino acids. The CDR3 region has the DNA TGTGCCAGCTCACCTCTCCCAAACACTGAAGCTTTCTTT. This gives the protein CASSPLPNTEAFF.

This clone was recorded a few times. The chain couples TRBV7-9 to TRBJ2-1; D unresolved. The V end was cut by 0 bases, the J end by 2 bases, with 5 bases between. The CDR3 length is 14 residues. Germline CDR1 is SEHNR and CDR2 is FQNEAQ (reference sequence). CDR3 sequence: CASSLATAYNEQFF. CDR3 DNA: TGTGCCAGCAGCTTAGCGACGGCCTACAATGAGCAGTTCTTC.

The chain uses TRBV30 and TRBJ1-6; D is unclear. V was trimmed by 0 bases and J by 3 bases, leaving 12 bases between them. CDR3 length: 16 amino acids. Per germline, CDR1 GTSNPN and CDR2 SVGIG (reference sequence). As DNA, the CDR3 is TGTGCCTGGAGTGTTTTCACCTACTACTATAATTCACCCCTCCACTTT. Its translation: CAWSVFTYYYNSPLHF.

The chain combines TRBV2 with TRBJ1-4, with a tentative D call TRBD1 (5 bases). CDR1 is SNHLY, CDR2 FYNNEI, per germline. Trimming pared 6 bases from V and 0 bases from J, leaving 20 bases between. CDR3 length equals 18 residues. The CDR3 region has the DNA TGTGCCAGCAGCCCCCCGGCAGGGCTCTTTGCAACTAATGAAAAACTGTTTTTT. It translates to CASSPPAGLFATNEKLFF.

Regarding this clone: Other DNA sequences in the sample encode the same CDR3. The chain employs TRBV7-2 and TRBJ2-5; no clear D. CDR1 and CDR2 from the germline V gene are SGHTA and FQGNSA. Trimming cost V 0 bases and J 5 bases, with 4 bases left between them. This CDR3 has 12 residues. This chain's CDR3 is CASSLARETQYF. The CDR3, as DNA: TGTGCCAGCAGCTTAGCGCGGGAGACCCAGTACTTC.

This sequence joins TRBV28 and TRBJ2-2; 12 bases are shared with TRBD1. Trimming at V came to 4 bases and at J to 7 bases, leaving 10 bases not matched to a gene. Germline CDR1 MDHEN, CDR2 SYDVKM. The CDR3 has 17 residues. This chain's CDR3 is CASSSTGTGGAGGELFF. DNA for the CDR3: TGTGCCAGCAGTTCCACCGGGACAGGGGGCGCCGGCGGGGAGCTGTTTTTT.

This chain connects TRBV7-8 to TRBJ1-2, with TRBD1 matching 8 bases. The J segment lost 4 bases and the V segment lost 4 bases, leaving 5 bases of the junction unmatched. Germline loops: CDR1 SGHVS, CDR2 FQNEAQ. The CDR3 has 14 amino acids. CDR3 bases: TGTGCCAGCAGCTACGGACAGGGACCCTATGGCTACACCTTC. This encodes CASSYGQGPYGYTF.

This sequence joins TRBV19 and TRBJ1-1, with 8 bases identical to TRBD1. This CDR3 spans 16 amino acids. Germline V gene data show CDR1 as LNHDA and CDR2 as SQIVND (reference sequence). J gave up 1 base and V 4 bases, and 8 bases lay outside the gene matches. CDR3 sequence (DNA): TGTGCCAGTAGTAGCTCAGGGGGCAGTAAGAACACTGAAGCTTTCTTT. This encodes CASSSSGGSKNTEAFF.

The J gene is TRBJ2-7, the V gene TRBV18; a weak D match, TRBD2 (6 bases). Trimming pared 3 bases from V and 2 bases from J, leaving 14 bases between. Germline loops: CDR1 KGHSH, CDR2 LQKENI. CDR3 length: 15 residues. DNA for the CDR3: TGTGCCAGCTCACCGAATGGCGGGGCTACCTACGAGCAGTACTTC. Translating it yields CASSPNGGATYEQYF.